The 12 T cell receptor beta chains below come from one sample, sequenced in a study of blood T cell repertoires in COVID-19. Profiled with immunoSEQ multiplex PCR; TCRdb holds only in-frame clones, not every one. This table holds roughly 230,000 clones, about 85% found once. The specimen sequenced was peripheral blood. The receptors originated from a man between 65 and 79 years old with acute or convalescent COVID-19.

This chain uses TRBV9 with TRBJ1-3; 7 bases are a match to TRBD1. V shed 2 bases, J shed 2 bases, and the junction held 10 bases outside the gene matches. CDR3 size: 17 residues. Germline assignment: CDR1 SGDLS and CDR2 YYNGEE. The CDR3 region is CASSVTGGTAAGNTIYF. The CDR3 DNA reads TGTGCCAGCAGCGTGACTGGGGGGACAGCAGCTGGAAACACCATATATTTT.

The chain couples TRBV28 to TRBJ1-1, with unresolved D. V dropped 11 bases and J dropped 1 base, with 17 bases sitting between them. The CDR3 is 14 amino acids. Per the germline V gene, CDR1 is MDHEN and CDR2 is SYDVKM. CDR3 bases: TGTGCCGCCCCCCCAGCAGGCCCGAACACTGAAGCTTTCTTT. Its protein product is CAAPPAGPNTEAFF.

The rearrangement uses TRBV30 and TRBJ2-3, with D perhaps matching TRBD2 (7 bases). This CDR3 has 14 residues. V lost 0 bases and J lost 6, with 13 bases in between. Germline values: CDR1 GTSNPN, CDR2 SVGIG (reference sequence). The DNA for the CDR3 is TGTGCCTGGAGTGTAAGGGGAGGGGGGGATACGCAGTATTTT. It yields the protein CAWSVRGGGDTQYF.

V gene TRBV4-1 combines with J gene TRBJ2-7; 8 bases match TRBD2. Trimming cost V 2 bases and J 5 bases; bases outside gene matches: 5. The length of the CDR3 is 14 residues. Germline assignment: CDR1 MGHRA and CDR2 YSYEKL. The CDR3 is CASSQSGSVNEQYF. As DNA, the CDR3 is TGCGCCAGCAGCCAAAGCGGGAGCGTCAACGAGCAGTACTTC.

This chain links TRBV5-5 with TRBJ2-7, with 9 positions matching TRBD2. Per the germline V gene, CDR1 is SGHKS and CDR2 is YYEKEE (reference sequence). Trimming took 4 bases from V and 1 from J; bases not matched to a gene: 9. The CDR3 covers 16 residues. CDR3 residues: CASSPGTSWLSYEQYF. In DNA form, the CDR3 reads TGTGCCAGCAGCCCGGGGACTAGCTGGCTATCCTACGAGCAGTACTTC.

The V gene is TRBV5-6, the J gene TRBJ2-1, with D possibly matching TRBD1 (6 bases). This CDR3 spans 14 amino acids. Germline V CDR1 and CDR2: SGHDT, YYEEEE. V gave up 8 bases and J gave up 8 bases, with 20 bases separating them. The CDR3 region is CASRNRASVDEQFF. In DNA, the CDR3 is TGTGCCAGTAGAAACAGGGCCTCTGTCGATGAGCAGTTCTTC.

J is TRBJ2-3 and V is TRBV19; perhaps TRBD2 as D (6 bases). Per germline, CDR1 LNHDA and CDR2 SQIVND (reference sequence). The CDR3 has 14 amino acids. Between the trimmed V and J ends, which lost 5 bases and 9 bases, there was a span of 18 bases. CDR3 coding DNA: TGTGCCAGTAGTTCCCTCTCTTCTAGCGACACGCAGTATTTT. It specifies CASSSLSSSDTQYF.

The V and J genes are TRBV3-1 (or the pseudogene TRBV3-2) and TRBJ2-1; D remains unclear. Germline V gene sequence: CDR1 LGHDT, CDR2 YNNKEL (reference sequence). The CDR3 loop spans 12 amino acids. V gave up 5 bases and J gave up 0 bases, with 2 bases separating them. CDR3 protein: CASSYSYNEQFF. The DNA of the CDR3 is TGTGCCAGCAGCTACTCCTACAATGAGCAGTTCTTC.

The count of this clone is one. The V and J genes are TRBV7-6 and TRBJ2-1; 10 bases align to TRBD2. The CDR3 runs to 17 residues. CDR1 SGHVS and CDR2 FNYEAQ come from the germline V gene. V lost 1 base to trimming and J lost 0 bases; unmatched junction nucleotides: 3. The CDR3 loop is CASSLDSGRSSYNEQFF. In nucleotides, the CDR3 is TGTGCCAGCAGCTTAGATAGCGGGAGGAGCTCCTACAATGAGCAGTTCTTC. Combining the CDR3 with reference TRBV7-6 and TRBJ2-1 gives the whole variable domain GAGVSQSPRYKVTKRGQDVALRCDPISGHVSLYWYRQALGQGPEFLTYFNYEAQQDKSGLPNDRFSAERPEGSISTLTIQRTEQRDSAMYRCASSLDSGRSSYNEQFFGPGTRLTVL.

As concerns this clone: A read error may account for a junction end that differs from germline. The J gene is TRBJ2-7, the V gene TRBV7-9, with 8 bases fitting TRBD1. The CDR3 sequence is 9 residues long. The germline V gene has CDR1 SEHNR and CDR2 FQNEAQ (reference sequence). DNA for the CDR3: TGTGCCAGCAGCCTCCGACAGGGGTTC. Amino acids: CASSLRQGF.

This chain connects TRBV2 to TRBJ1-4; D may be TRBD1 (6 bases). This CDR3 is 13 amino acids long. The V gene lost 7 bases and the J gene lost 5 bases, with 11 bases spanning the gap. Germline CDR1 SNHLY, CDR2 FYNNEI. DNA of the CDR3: TGTGCCAGCAAAACAGGGTTGAATGAAAAACTGTTTTTT. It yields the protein CASKTGLNEKLFF.

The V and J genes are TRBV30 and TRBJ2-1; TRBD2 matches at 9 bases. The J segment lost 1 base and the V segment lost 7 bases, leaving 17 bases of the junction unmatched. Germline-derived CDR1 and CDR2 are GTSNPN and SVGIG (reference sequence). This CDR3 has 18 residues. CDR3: CASQGGSGRRFSYNEQFF. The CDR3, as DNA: TGTGCCTCCCAGGGCGGTAGCGGGAGAAGATTTTCCTACAATGAGCAGTTCTTC.